This TCR beta chain was sequenced in a study of cytomegalovirus exposure and HLA in healthy donors. The PCR used 60 Vbeta and 13 Jbeta primers. Profiled with immunoSEQ multiplex PCR; TCRdb holds only in-frame clones, not every one. Of a few hundred thousand clones in the sample, 85% to 90% were seen once. Note on this clone: The junction differs from germline at one of its ends, possibly a read error.

This receptor was taken from a woman younger than 30 in good health and CMV-seronegative. Sequencing was done on a sample of PBMCs.

CDR3 residues: CSSSLVDGAQYF. Here the CDR3 DNA reads TGTTCCAGCAGCTTAGTCGACGGGGCGCAGTATTTT. The chain joins TRBV7-9 to TRBJ2-3; D perhaps matches TRBD2 (5 bases). This CDR3 has 12 amino acids. Germline CDR1 reads SEHNR; CDR2 reads FQNEAQ (reference sequence).